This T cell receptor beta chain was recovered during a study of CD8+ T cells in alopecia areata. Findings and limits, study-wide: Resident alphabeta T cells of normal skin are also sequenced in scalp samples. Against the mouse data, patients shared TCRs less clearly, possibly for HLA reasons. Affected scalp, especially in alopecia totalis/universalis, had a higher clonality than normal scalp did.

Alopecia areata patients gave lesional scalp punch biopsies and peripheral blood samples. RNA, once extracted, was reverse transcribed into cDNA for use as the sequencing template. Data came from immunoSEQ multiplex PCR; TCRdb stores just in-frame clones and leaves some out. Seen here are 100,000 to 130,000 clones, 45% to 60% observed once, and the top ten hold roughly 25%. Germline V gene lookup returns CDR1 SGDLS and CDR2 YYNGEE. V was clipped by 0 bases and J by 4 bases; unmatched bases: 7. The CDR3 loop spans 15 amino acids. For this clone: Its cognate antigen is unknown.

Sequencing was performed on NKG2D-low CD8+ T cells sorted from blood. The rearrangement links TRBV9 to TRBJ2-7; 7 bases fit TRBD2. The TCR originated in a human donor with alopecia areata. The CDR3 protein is CASSVAAVGGYEQYF. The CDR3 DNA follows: TGTGCCAGCAGCGTAGCGGCGGTGGGAGGGTACGAGCAGTACTTC. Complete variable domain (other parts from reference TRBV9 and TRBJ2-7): DSGVTQTPKHLITATGQRVTLRCSPRSGDLSVYWYQQSLDQGLQFLIQYYNGEERAKGNILERFSAQQFPDLHSELNLSSLELGDSALYFCASSVAAVGGYEQYFGPGTRLTVT.